Each of the 27 T cell receptor beta chains below was sequenced from the same sample in a study of T cells in Graves' hyperthyroidism and ophthalmopathy (dated 2019 in TCRdb). The library was made by multiplex PCR. The sequencer was an Illumina HiSeq 2000. The TCR beta CDR3 regions were amplified from RNA transcripts. The first round of RT-PCR for the TCR CDR3 was performed with the HTBI primer set and the Qiagen OneStep RT-PCR kit. TCRdb took the public reads, trimmed them with fastp at Q25, ran MiXCR for clone calling and kept in-frame beta chains. A single entry per CDR3 protein holds the most common genes and DNA from its merged rows. This sample comprises around 690,000 distinct CDR3 sequences, 17% of them detected only once. The top ten clones comprise roughly 16% of the sample. The sequenced sample was blood. These receptors were taken from a man in his forties or fifties with Graves' hyperthyroidism.

This clonotype appeared a few times. This chain connects TRBV3-1 to TRBJ2-6, with D possibly matching TRBD2 (6 bases). Germline V gene sequence: CDR1 LGHDT, CDR2 YNNKEL (reference sequence). V was clipped by 4 bases and J by 0 bases, with 16 bases between them. CDR3 size: 18 residues. The CDR3 protein is CASSPDYPSVSGANVLTF. The CDR3 nucleotides are TGTGCCAGCAGCCCGGACTATCCTTCGGTCTCTGGGGCCAACGTCCTGACTTTC.

This clonotype was seen many times. V and J are TRBV10-3 and TRBJ2-2; 9 bases are shared with TRBD2. The J segment lost 3 bases and the V segment lost 0 bases, leaving 8 bases of the junction unmatched. The length of the CDR3 is 18 residues. Germline lookup yields CDR1 ENHRY and CDR2 SYGVKD. Written as DNA, the CDR3 is TGTGCCATCAGTGAGTCGGGGGACAGCGGGAGGCACACCGGGGAGCTGTTTTTT. Its translation is CAISESGDSGRHTGELFF.

This clonotype was counted only a few times. This sequence joins TRBV6-2 or TRBV6-3 and TRBJ2-7; D ambiguous. Trimming left V 2 bases short and J 2 bases short, with 16 bases between. Germline loops: CDR1 MNHEY, CDR2 SVGEGT. There are 16 residues in the CDR3. The chain's CDR3 is CASSYLTVVRTYEQYF. In DNA form, the CDR3 reads TGTGCCAGCAGTTACCTCACGGTCGTCAGGACCTACGAGCAGTACTTC.

This clonotype was seen many times. The rearrangement links TRBV5-1 to TRBJ2-2, with TRBD1 identical over 8 bases. From germline, CDR1 is SGHRS and CDR2 YFSETQ. The ends lost 3 bases at V and 5 bases at J; junction bases unmatched: 3. The CDR3 length is 14 residues. CDR3 region: CASSSDRETGELFF. The CDR3 DNA sequence: TGCGCCAGCAGCTCGGACAGGGAGACCGGGGAGCTGTTTTTT. Together with reference TRBV5-1 and TRBJ2-2, the CDR3 gives the full variable domain: KAGVTQTPRYLIKTRGQQVTLSCSPISGHRSVSWYQQTPGQGLQFLFEYFSETQRNKGNFPGRFSGRQFSNSRSEMNVSTLELGDSALYLCASSSDRETGELFFGEGSRLTVL.

This clonotype was seen a few times. The chain combines TRBV5-1 with TRBJ2-7; D gene ambiguous. The V gene's germline CDR1 is SGHRS and CDR2 YFSETQ. There are 14 residues in the CDR3. V was cut by 0 bases and J by 7 bases, with 14 bases left in between. CDR3 in amino acids: CASSLEWRVREQYF. The CDR3 region has the DNA TGCGCCAGCAGCTTGGAGTGGCGCGTACGTGAGCAGTACTTC.

At least ten counts were recorded for this clonotype. This chain uses TRBV28 with TRBJ1-5; D not certain. CDR3 length equals 15 residues. V was clipped by 7 bases and J by 1 base, with 14 bases between them. Germline V gene sequence: CDR1 MDHEN, CDR2 SYDVKM. In nucleotides, the CDR3 is TGTGCCAGCACTGTCGACACCGGGAGCAATCAGCCCCAGCATTTT. As protein: CASTVDTGSNQPQHF.

This clonotype was counted ten times or more. The J gene is TRBJ1-1, the V gene TRBV7-9; D not resolved. V was clipped by 5 bases and J by 6 bases, with 10 bases between them. Germline V gene lookup returns CDR1 SEHNR and CDR2 FQNEAQ (reference sequence). The CDR3 consists of 12 residues. The CDR3 bases are TGTGCCAGCAGCAACGCGGCTTCTGAAGCTTTCTTT. Amino acid sequence: CASSNAASEAFF.

The sample holds a few counts of this clonotype. CDR3 bases: TGTGCCAGCAGTTACTCGTCACAGGGAAAGCAGTACTTC. Translating gives CASSYSSQGKQYF. This chain links TRBV6-5 with TRBJ2-7; D might be TRBD1 (6 bases). This CDR3 has 13 residues. Trimming removed 0 bases at V and 8 bases at J, with 11 bases between. Germline loops: CDR1 MNHEY, CDR2 SVGAGI.

The chain couples TRBV5-5 to TRBJ2-7; unclear D gene. V gave up 4 bases and J gave up 0 bases, with 11 bases separating them. The CDR3 covers 14 residues. The germline gives CDR1 SGHKS, CDR2 YYEKEE (reference sequence). CDR3 in DNA: TGTGCCAGCAGCCCGGGTGAAGGCTCCTACGAGCAGTACTTC. Its protein is CASSPGEGSYEQYF.

As regards this clonotype: Since a much larger clone is just one base distant, this may be a read error. The gene calls are TRBV28 and TRBJ2-2; the D gene is possibly TRBD2 (5 bases). Germline lookup yields CDR1 MDHEN and CDR2 SYDVKM. This CDR3 region has 14 residues. DNA of the CDR3: TGTGTCAGCCTCCGGGATTTGAACACCGGGGAGCTGTTTTTT. It codes for CVSLRDLNTGELFF.

This clonotype was detected only a few times. V and J are TRBV28 and TRBJ1-4, with D perhaps TRBD1 (5 bases). From germline, CDR1 is MDHEN and CDR2 SYDVKM. Trimming removed 3 bases at V and 8 bases at J, with 28 bases between. CDR3 length equals 19 residues. In DNA, the CDR3 is TGTGCCAGCAGTTTTGGTTCCGGGTTAGTGGGCCTGGGGCGCGAAAAACTGTTTTTT. This sequence encodes CASSFGSGLVGLGREKLFF.

Comments on this clonotype: This clone may be a read error of a much larger clone one base away. The V gene is TRBV27, the J gene TRBJ2-1; D is uncertain. This CDR3 has 14 amino acids. CDR1 is MNHEY and CDR2 is SMNVEV in the germline V gene (reference sequence). The chain's CDR3 is CVSSLLVSYNEQFF. DNA for the CDR3: TGTGTCAGCAGTTTATTAGTGTCCTACAATGAGCAGTTCTTC.

The table lists this clonotype with a few counts. The chain has TRBV24-1 and TRBJ1-2, with D unclear. CDR1 and CDR2 (germline): KGHDR, SFDVKD. Trimming pared 3 bases from V and 5 bases from J, leaving 12 bases between. The CDR3 loop spans 14 amino acids. The CDR3 nucleotides read TGTGCCACCAGTGATCGCGGACTTGGATATGGCTACACCTTC. This sequence encodes CATSDRGLGYGYTF.

This clonotype was detected many times. The chain is built from TRBV7-2 and TRBJ2-7; TRBD1 matches at 7 bases. Germline V gives CDR1 SGHTA, CDR2 FQGNSA. V trimming: 5 bases; J trimming: 1 base; junction bases outside the gene matches: 5. This CDR3 contains 14 residues. DNA for the CDR3: TGTGCCAGCAGCGACAGGGATTCTTCCTACGAGCAGTACTTC. Its translation is CASSDRDSSYEQYF.

This sequence joins TRBV12-3 or TRBV12-4 and TRBJ2-7; D ambiguous. The CDR3 is 14 residues long. The germline V and J ends were trimmed by 2 bases and 2 bases, with 10 bases remaining between them. The CDR3: CASSLRLLAYEQYF. In DNA, the CDR3 is TGTGCCAGCAGTTTACGACTTCTCGCCTACGAGCAGTACTTC.

In its sample, this clonotype was seen many times. V is TRBV5-5 and J is TRBJ2-1, with D tentatively TRBD2 (6 bases). Trimming removed 2 bases at V and 8 bases at J, with 14 bases between. The CDR3 is made up of 14 amino acids. The germline CDR1 and CDR2 sequences are SGHKS and YYEKEE (reference sequence). The CDR3 region is CASSFWEAAHEQFF. DNA for the CDR3: TGTGCCAGCAGCTTCTGGGAGGCAGCCCATGAGCAGTTCTTC. The whole variable domain, remainder taken from reference TRBV5-5 and TRBJ2-1, is DAGVTQSPTHLIKTRGQQVTLRCSPISGHKSVSWYQQVLGQGPQFIFQYYEKEERGRGNFPDRFSARQFPNYSSELNVNALLLGDSALYLCASSFWEAAHEQFFGPGTRLTVL.

This clonotype was seen only a few times. The V and J genes are TRBV4-3 and TRBJ2-5, with 10 bases identical to TRBD2. The CDR3 totals 18 residues. Trimming removed 1 base from V and 5 bases from J; junction bases left unmatched: 13. Germline V gene sequence: CDR1 LGHNA, CDR2 YSLEER. CDR3 sequence: CASSQGALAGVPGETQYF. In DNA form, the CDR3 reads TGCGCCAGCAGCCAAGGTGCGCTAGCGGGAGTACCGGGGGAGACCCAGTACTTC.

The chain carries TRBV7-8 and TRBJ1-1, with TRBD1 as a possible D gene (5 bases). The CDR3 spans 14 residues. Germline V CDR1 and CDR2: SGHVS, FQNEAQ. The V gene lost 5 bases and the J gene lost 3 bases, with 13 bases spanning the gap. The DNA for the CDR3 is TGTGCCAGCAGCGTCCCCAGGGAAGACACTGAAGCTTTCTTT. It yields the protein CASSVPREDTEAFF.

In its sample, this clonotype was seen a few times. The chain carries TRBV15 and TRBJ1-3; the match to TRBD1 covers 7 bases. This CDR3 has 15 amino acids. V shed 4 bases, J shed 1 base, and the junction held 4 bases outside the gene matches. Germline V CDR1 and CDR2: LNHNV, YYDKDF (reference sequence). The CDR3 DNA sequence: TGTGCCACCAGCATCGACAGGGAATCTGGAAACACCATATATTTT. Its translation is CATSIDRESGNTIYF.

The CDR3 reads CASSPGQAGETQYF. CDR3 DNA sequence: TGTGCCAGCAGTCCGGGACAGGCTGGGGAGACCCAGTACTTC. The V gene is TRBV27, the J gene TRBJ2-5; 8 positions match TRBD1. This CDR3 comprises 14 residues. Germline CDR1 and CDR2: MNHEY and SMNVEV (reference sequence). V dropped 5 bases and J dropped 5; count of bases not matched to a gene: 7.

The chain recombines TRBV4-3 with TRBJ1-2; TRBD1 matches 7 bases. This CDR3 is built from 16 residues. Trimming removed 0 bases from V and 8 bases from J; junction bases left unmatched: 12. CDR1 LGHNA and CDR2 YSLEER come from the germline V gene. The CDR3 sequence is CASSQDLLGGSRGYTF. DNA of the CDR3: TGCGCCAGCAGCCAAGATCTGTTAGGGGGCTCGAGGGGCTACACCTTC.

This chain uses TRBV6-1 with TRBJ1-1; no firm D call. The CDR3 sequence is 14 residues long. V lost 0 bases and J lost 1, with 6 bases in between. Germline CDR1 and CDR2: MNHNS and SASEGT. CDR3 protein: CASSEAWKNTEAFF. CDR3 nucleotide sequence: TGTGCCAGCAGTGAAGCGTGGAAGAACACTGAAGCTTTCTTT.

This clonotype was seen repeatedly, ten times or more. CDR3 loop: CATGQPLQETQYF. The CDR3 nucleotides are TGTGCCACGGGACAGCCTCTCCAAGAGACCCAGTACTTC. The chain recombines TRBV10-3 with TRBJ2-5, with 7 bases identical to TRBD1. Trimming removed 10 bases from V and 1 base from J; junction bases left unmatched: 6. Looked up from germline, CDR1 is ENHRY and CDR2 is SYGVKD. The CDR3 is made up of 13 amino acids.

The V call is TRBV6-1, the J call TRBJ2-2; D not resolved. V was shortened by 4 bases and J by 7 bases, with 10 bases between the two germline ends. The CDR3 is 13 residues long. The germline CDR1 and CDR2 sequences are MNHNS and SASEGT. CDR3 amino acids: CASSAQMGGELFF. The CDR3, as DNA: TGTGCCAGCAGTGCCCAAATGGGCGGGGAGCTGTTTTTT.

To note about this clonotype: This may arise from a read error, as a much more abundant clone is one base away. Given the absence of the conserved phenylalanine or tryptophan at the CDR3 end, a read error is likely. V is TRBV27 and J is TRBJ1-5, with 7 bases that match TRBD1. The CDR3 loop spans 13 amino acids. Germline trimming cut 8 bases from V and 5 bases from J; bases unmatched to any gene: 6. Germline-derived CDR1 and CDR2 are MNHEY and SMNVEV (reference sequence). The CDR3 loop reads CASGRTGDQPQHL. The CDR3 DNA is TGTGCCAGCGGACGGACAGGAGATCAGCCCCAGCATCTT.

This clonotype was seen repeatedly, ten times or more. This chain joins TRBV6-1 and TRBJ1-5, with unresolved D. Germline loops: CDR1 MNHNS, CDR2 SASEGT. The CDR3 runs to 13 residues. The V and J ends lost 7 bases and 4 bases respectively, with 11 bases between them. CDR3 DNA: TGTGCCAGCATCCCGGCCTGGAATCAGCCCCAGCATTTT. It is translated as CASIPAWNQPQHF.

CDR3 residues: CASTTNGGTPAGNTIYF. In DNA form, the CDR3 reads TGTGCCAGCACCACCAATGGCGGGACCCCGGCGGGAAACACCATATATTTT. The chain links TRBV7-9 to TRBJ1-3; a possible D gene is TRBD1 (5 bases). This CDR3 has 17 amino acids. Trimming took off 7 bases at V and 4 bases at J, with 23 bases between the two ends. CDR1 SEHNR and CDR2 FQNEAQ come from the germline V gene (reference sequence).